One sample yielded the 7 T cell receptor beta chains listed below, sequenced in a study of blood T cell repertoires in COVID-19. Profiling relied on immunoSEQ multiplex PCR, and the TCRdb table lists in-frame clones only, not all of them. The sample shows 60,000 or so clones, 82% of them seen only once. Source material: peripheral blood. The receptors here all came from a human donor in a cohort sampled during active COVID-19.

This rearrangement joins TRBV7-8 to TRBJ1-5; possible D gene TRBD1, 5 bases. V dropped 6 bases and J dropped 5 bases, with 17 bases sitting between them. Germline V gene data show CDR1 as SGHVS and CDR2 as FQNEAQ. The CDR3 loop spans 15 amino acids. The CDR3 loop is CASRRTEGIDQPQHF. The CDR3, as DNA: TGTGCCAGCAGGCGTACGGAGGGGATCGATCAGCCCCAGCATTTT.

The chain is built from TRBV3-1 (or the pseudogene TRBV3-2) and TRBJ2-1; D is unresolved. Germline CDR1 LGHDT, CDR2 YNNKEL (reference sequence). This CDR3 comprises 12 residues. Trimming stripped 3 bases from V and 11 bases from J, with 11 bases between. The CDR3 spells CASSQARVQQFF. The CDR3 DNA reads TGTGCCAGCAGCCAGGCTCGGGTGCAGCAGTTCTTC.

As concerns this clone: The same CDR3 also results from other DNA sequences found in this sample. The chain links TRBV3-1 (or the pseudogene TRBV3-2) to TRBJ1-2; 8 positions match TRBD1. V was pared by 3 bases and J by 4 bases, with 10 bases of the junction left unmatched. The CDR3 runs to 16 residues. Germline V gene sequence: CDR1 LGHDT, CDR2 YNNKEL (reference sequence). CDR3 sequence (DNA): TGTGCCAGCAGCCAGGCCGGTCAGGGGGCAGGCTATGGCTACACCTTC. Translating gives CASSQAGQGAGYGYTF.

CDR3 nucleotide sequence: TGTGCCAGTAGCCGAGGGACAGGGGACTATGGCTACACCTTC. Its protein product is CASSRGTGDYGYTF. The chain carries TRBV19 and TRBJ1-2, with 10 nucleotides matching TRBD1. CDR3 length: 14 residues. V shed 6 bases, J shed 3 bases, and the junction held 4 bases outside the gene matches. Germline CDR1 and CDR2: LNHDA and SQIVND (reference sequence).

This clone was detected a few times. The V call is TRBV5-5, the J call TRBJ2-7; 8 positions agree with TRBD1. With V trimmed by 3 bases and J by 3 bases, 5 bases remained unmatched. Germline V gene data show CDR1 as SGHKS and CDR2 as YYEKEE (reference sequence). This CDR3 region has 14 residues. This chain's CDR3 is CASSSAGTGYEQYF. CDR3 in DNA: TGTGCCAGCAGCTCCGCCGGGACAGGCTACGAGCAGTACTTC.

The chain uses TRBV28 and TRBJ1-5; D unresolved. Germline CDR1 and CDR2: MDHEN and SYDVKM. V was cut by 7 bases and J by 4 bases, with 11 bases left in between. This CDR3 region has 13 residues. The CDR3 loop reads CASNWRGNQPQHF. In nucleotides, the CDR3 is TGTGCCAGCAACTGGCGGGGAAATCAGCCCCAGCATTTT.

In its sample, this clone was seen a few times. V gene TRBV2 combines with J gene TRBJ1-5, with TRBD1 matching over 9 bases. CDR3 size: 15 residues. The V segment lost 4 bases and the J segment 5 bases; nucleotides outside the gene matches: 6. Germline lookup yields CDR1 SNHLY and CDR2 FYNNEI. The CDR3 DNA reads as TGTGCCAGCAGTGTGGACAGGGGTGGCGATCAGCCCCAGCATTTT. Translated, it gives CASSVDRGGDQPQHF.